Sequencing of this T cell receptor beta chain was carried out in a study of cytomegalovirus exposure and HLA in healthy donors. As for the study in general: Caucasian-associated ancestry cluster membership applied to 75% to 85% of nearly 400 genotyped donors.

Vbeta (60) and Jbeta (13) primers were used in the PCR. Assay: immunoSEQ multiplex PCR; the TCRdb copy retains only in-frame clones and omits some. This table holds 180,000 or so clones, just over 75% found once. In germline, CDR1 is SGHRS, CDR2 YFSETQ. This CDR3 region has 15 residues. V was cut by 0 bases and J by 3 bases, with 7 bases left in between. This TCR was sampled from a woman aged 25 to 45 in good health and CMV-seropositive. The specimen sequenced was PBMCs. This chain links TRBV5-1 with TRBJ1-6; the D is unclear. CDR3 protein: CASSLAVSYNSPLHF. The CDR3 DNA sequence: TGCGCCAGCAGCTTGGCTGTTAGCTATAATTCACCCCTCCACTTT.